This is a list of T cell receptor beta chains from one sample in a study of vaccination and CD4 T cells after COVID-19. Their cognate antigens are unknown. TCRdb re-analysed the PCR reads in MiXCR, keeping a single row per CDR3 protein. The sample lists about 7,100 distinct CDR3 sequences, around 42% occurring once. The material sequenced was CD4+ T cells from blood, cultured in vitro. Receptor source: a human donor in good health. CDR3s include the opening cysteine and the closing phenylalanine or tryptophan. Fields, in order: CDR3 length, V gene, J gene, D gene, clone size, CDR3 protein, CDR3 DNA. D genes are given only for firm matches. For some rows the clone size is stated as once, few or many, or as a class when expanded; others skip it.

len: 16; v_gene: TRBV7-3; j_gene: TRBJ1-1; d_gene: TRBD1; abundance: .; CDR3aa: CASSPGTGARRTEAFF; CDR3nt: TGTGCCAGCAGCCCCGGGACAGGGGCCAGGCGGACTGAAGCCTTCTTT
len: 14; v_gene: TRBV5-8; j_gene: TRBJ1-2; d_gene: .; abundance: .; CDR3aa: CASSHPRLDYGYTF; CDR3nt: TGTGCCAGCAGCCACCCGCGACTTGACTATGGCTACACCTTC
len: 15; v_gene: TRBV7-8; j_gene: TRBJ2-2; d_gene: .; abundance: once; CDR3aa: CASSLAGGDTGELFF; CDR3nt: TGTGCCAGCAGCTTAGCCGGCGGAGACACCGGGGAGCTGTTTTTT
len: 13; v_gene: TRBV20-1; j_gene: TRBJ1-1; d_gene: .; abundance: hyperexpanded; CDR3aa: CSAITALNTEAFF; CDR3nt: TGCAGTGCCATTACAGCCCTGAACACTGAAGCTTTCTTT
len: 15; v_gene: TRBV7-9; j_gene: TRBJ2-7; d_gene: .; abundance: few; CDR3aa: CASSFRTEKAYEQYF; CDR3nt: TGTGCCAGCAGCTTCCGGACAGAAAAAGCCTACGAGCAGTACTTC
len: 16; v_gene: TRBV10-3; j_gene: TRBJ1-2; d_gene: .; abundance: .; CDR3aa: CAIRGVSVGNNYGYTF; CDR3nt: TGTGCCATCAGGGGTGTGTCCGTGGGAAATAACTATGGCTACACCTTC
len: 12; v_gene: TRBV20-1; j_gene: TRBJ2-7; d_gene: TRBD1; abundance: .; CDR3aa: CSATDRVYEQYF; CDR3nt: TGCAGTGCTACCGACAGGGTCTACGAGCAGTACTTC
len: 12; v_gene: TRBV20-1; j_gene: TRBJ1-2; d_gene: .; abundance: .; CDR3aa: CSARDVNAGYTF; CDR3nt: TGCAGTGCTAGGGACGTTAATGCTGGCTACACCTTC
len: 16; v_gene: TRBV27; j_gene: TRBJ2-7; d_gene: .; abundance: .; CDR3aa: CASSSTGHNFAYEQYF; CDR3nt: TGTGCCAGCAGTTCAACGGGACATAACTTCGCCTACGAGCAGTACTTC
len: 14; v_gene: TRBV29-1; j_gene: TRBJ1-2; d_gene: .; abundance: .; CDR3aa: CSVGPGLPTYGYTF; CDR3nt: TGCAGCGTCGGACCGGGACTTCCGACCTATGGCTACACCTTC
len: 13; v_gene: TRBV19; j_gene: TRBJ1-5; d_gene: .; abundance: .; CDR3aa: CASSPSVEQPQHF; CDR3nt: TGTGCCAGTAGTCCTTCAGTGGAACAGCCCCAGCATTTT
len: 14; v_gene: TRBV10-3; j_gene: TRBJ2-3; d_gene: TRBD1; abundance: .; CDR3aa: CAISARQGPDTQYF; CDR3nt: TGTGCCATCAGTGCAAGACAGGGGCCCGATACGCAGTATTTT
len: 13; v_gene: TRBV27; j_gene: TRBJ2-3; d_gene: TRBD1; abundance: .; CDR3aa: CASSLQGADTQYF; CDR3nt: TGTGCCAGCAGCCTGCAGGGGGCAGATACGCAGTATTTT
len: 14; v_gene: TRBV11-1; j_gene: TRBJ1-1; d_gene: .; abundance: once; CDR3aa: CASSLETSNTEAFF; CDR3nt: TGTGCCAGCAGCTTAGAAACAAGTAACACTGAAGCTTTCTTT
len: 11; v_gene: TRBV21-1; j_gene: TRBJ2-7; d_gene: .; abundance: .; CDR3aa: CASRMLYEQYF; CDR3nt: TGTGCCAGTCGCATGCTCTACGAGCAGTACTTC
len: 11; v_gene: TRBV5-1; j_gene: TRBJ2-5; d_gene: .; abundance: .; CDR3aa: CASSFQETQYF; CDR3nt: TGCGCCAGCAGCTTCCAAGAGACCCAGTACTTC
len: 15; v_gene: TRBV7-3; j_gene: TRBJ1-1; d_gene: .; abundance: few; CDR3aa: CASSSQGSLGAEAFF; CDR3nt: TGTGCCAGCAGCTCACAGGGCAGCTTAGGGGCTGAAGCTTTCTTT
len: 14; v_gene: TRBV27; j_gene: TRBJ1-1; d_gene: .; abundance: .; CDR3aa: CASIALGGFTEAFF; CDR3nt: TGTGCCAGCATCGCCTTAGGGGGATTTACTGAAGCTTTCTTT
len: 10; v_gene: TRBV6-1; j_gene: TRBJ2-5; d_gene: .; abundance: .; CDR3aa: CASNRETQYF; CDR3nt: TGTGCCAGCAACAGAGAGACCCAGTACTTC
len: 15; v_gene: TRBV6-5; j_gene: TRBJ2-7; d_gene: TRBD1; abundance: once; CDR3aa: CASSSSGTALGEQYF; CDR3nt: TGTGCCAGCAGTTCCTCCGGGACAGCCCTGGGCGAGCAGTACTTC
len: 14; v_gene: TRBV6-1; j_gene: TRBJ1-2; d_gene: .; abundance: .; CDR3aa: CASSLSQKATGYTF; CDR3nt: TGTGCCAGCAGTCTCAGCCAAAAAGCCACTGGCTACACCTTC
len: 12; v_gene: TRBV7-9; j_gene: TRBJ1-1; d_gene: .; abundance: .; CDR3aa: CASQTQDTEAFF; CDR3nt: TGTGCCAGCCAGACCCAGGACACTGAAGCTTTCTTT
len: 9; v_gene: TRBV20-1; j_gene: TRBJ1-2; d_gene: .; abundance: few; CDR3aa: CSALIPYTF; CDR3nt: TGCAGTGCTTTGATTCCCTACACCTTC
len: 15; v_gene: TRBV5-5; j_gene: TRBJ2-7; d_gene: .; abundance: few; CDR3aa: CASSLGAGEWNEQYF; CDR3nt: TGTGCCAGCAGCTTGGGAGCAGGGGAATGGAACGAGCAGTACTTC
len: 15; v_gene: TRBV9; j_gene: TRBJ1-2; d_gene: .; abundance: .; CDR3aa: CASSVLRDSNYGYTF; CDR3nt: TGTGCCAGCAGCGTATTGAGGGATTCTAACTATGGCTACACCTTC
len: 12; v_gene: TRBV20-1; j_gene: TRBJ1-3; d_gene: .; abundance: few; CDR3aa: CSARDLGNTIYF; CDR3nt: TGCAGTGCTAGAGACCTAGGAAACACCATATATTTT
len: 13; v_gene: TRBV30; j_gene: TRBJ2-5; d_gene: .; abundance: once; CDR3aa: CAWSVGGSETQYF; CDR3nt: TGTGCCTGGAGTGTCGGAGGGTCAGAGACCCAGTACTTC
len: 15; v_gene: TRBV6-1; j_gene: TRBJ1-2; d_gene: .; abundance: few; CDR3aa: CASSDPRQEESVSTF; CDR3nt: TGTGCCAGCAGTGACCCCCGGCAGGAAGAGAGTGTGTCTACCTTC
len: 14; v_gene: TRBV27; j_gene: TRBJ1-2; d_gene: .; abundance: few; CDR3aa: CASSSTAPHTGYTF; CDR3nt: TGTGCCAGCAGCTCGACAGCCCCACACACTGGCTACACCTTC
len: 13; v_gene: TRBV12-3/TRBV12-4; j_gene: TRBJ1-1; d_gene: .; abundance: once; CDR3aa: CASSLWGNTEAFF; CDR3nt: TGTGCCAGCAGTTTATGGGGGAACACTGAAGCTTTCTTT
len: 15; v_gene: TRBV11-2; j_gene: TRBJ1-5; d_gene: .; abundance: .; CDR3aa: CASSLAPGGAQPQHF; CDR3nt: TGTGCCAGCAGCTTAGCCCCAGGTGGGGCTCAGCCCCAGCATTTT
len: 14; v_gene: TRBV7-3; j_gene: TRBJ2-3; d_gene: .; abundance: .; CDR3aa: CASSLGYAADTQYF; CDR3nt: TGTGCCAGCAGCCTCGGTTACGCCGCAGATACGCAGTATTTT
len: 13; v_gene: TRBV12-3/TRBV12-4; j_gene: TRBJ1-2; d_gene: TRBD1; abundance: few; CDR3aa: CASRPDRADGYTF; CDR3nt: TGTGCCAGCAGGCCGGACAGGGCGGATGGCTACACCTTC
len: 13; v_gene: TRBV20-1; j_gene: TRBJ1-3; d_gene: .; abundance: few; CDR3aa: CSASRHVGNTIYF; CDR3nt: TGCAGTGCTTCCCGACACGTTGGAAACACCATATATTTT
len: 15; v_gene: TRBV20-1; j_gene: TRBJ2-1; d_gene: TRBD2; abundance: .; CDR3aa: CSAPGLAGGVTEQFF; CDR3nt: TGCAGTGCCCCGGGACTAGCGGGGGGTGTCACTGAGCAGTTCTTC
len: 15; v_gene: TRBV2; j_gene: TRBJ1-5; d_gene: .; abundance: .; CDR3aa: CASEGSGGGNQPQHF; CDR3nt: TGTGCCAGCGAGGGTTCCGGGGGAGGCAATCAGCCCCAGCATTTT
len: 16; v_gene: TRBV2; j_gene: TRBJ2-6; d_gene: TRBD1; abundance: once; CDR3aa: CASMPDRQGGANVLTF; CDR3nt: TGTGCCAGCATGCCGGACAGGCAGGGTGGGGCCAACGTCCTGACTTTC
len: 13; v_gene: TRBV5-1; j_gene: TRBJ1-6; d_gene: .; abundance: .; CDR3aa: CASSFRGNSPLHF; CDR3nt: TGCGCCAGCAGCTTCAGGGGCAATTCACCCCTCCACTTT
len: 15; v_gene: TRBV6-2/TRBV6-3; j_gene: TRBJ2-3; d_gene: .; abundance: few; CDR3aa: CASTPRAGSTDTQYF; CDR3nt: TGTGCCAGCACCCCGAGGGCGGGGAGCACAGATACGCAGTATTTT
len: 12; v_gene: TRBV6-1; j_gene: TRBJ1-1; d_gene: .; abundance: .; CDR3aa: CASSVTDTEAFF; CDR3nt: TGTGCCAGCAGCGTAACAGACACTGAAGCTTTCTTT
len: 12; v_gene: TRBV20-1; j_gene: TRBJ1-1; d_gene: .; abundance: medium-sized; CDR3aa: CSAGKGDTEAFF; CDR3nt: TGCAGTGCCGGGAAGGGGGACACTGAAGCTTTCTTT
len: 16; v_gene: TRBV7-3; j_gene: TRBJ2-2; d_gene: TRBD2; abundance: .; CDR3aa: CASSARLAGDTGELFF; CDR3nt: TGTGCCAGCAGCGCCAGACTAGCGGGGGATACCGGGGAGCTGTTTTTT
len: 12; v_gene: TRBV20-1; j_gene: TRBJ2-4; d_gene: .; abundance: .; CDR3aa: CSAATESDIQYF; CDR3nt: TGCAGTGCAGCGACAGAATCGGACATTCAGTACTTC
len: 12; v_gene: TRBV30; j_gene: TRBJ1-2; d_gene: TRBD1; abundance: .; CDR3aa: CALRTGNYGYTF; CDR3nt: TGTGCCTTAAGGACAGGGAACTATGGCTACACCTTC
len: 14; v_gene: TRBV6-1; j_gene: TRBJ1-1; d_gene: .; abundance: .; CDR3aa: CASRSITANTEAFF; CDR3nt: TGTGCCAGCAGGTCCATCACGGCGAACACTGAAGCTTTCTTT
len: 14; v_gene: TRBV10-1; j_gene: TRBJ1-1; d_gene: .; abundance: .; CDR3aa: CASSGGHPGTEAFF; CDR3nt: TGCGCCAGCAGTGGCGGACATCCGGGCACTGAAGCTTTCTTT
len: 14; v_gene: TRBV7-6; j_gene: TRBJ1-4; d_gene: .; abundance: .; CDR3aa: CASSLSGGGEKLFF; CDR3nt: TGTGCCAGCAGCTTAAGTGGAGGAGGTGAAAAACTGTTTTTT
len: 11; v_gene: TRBV28; j_gene: TRBJ1-2; d_gene: .; abundance: .; CDR3aa: CASRFSRGYTF; CDR3nt: TGTGCCAGTCGGTTTTCTCGTGGCTACACCTTC
len: 13; v_gene: TRBV7-7; j_gene: TRBJ2-3; d_gene: .; abundance: .; CDR3aa: CASSLLFTDTQYF; CDR3nt: TGTGCCAGCAGCTTACTGTTCACAGATACGCAGTATTTT
len: 13; v_gene: TRBV6-1; j_gene: TRBJ1-2; d_gene: .; abundance: .; CDR3aa: CASSELIPYGYTF; CDR3nt: TGTGCCAGCAGTGAGCTCATCCCCTATGGCTACACCTTC
len: 14; v_gene: TRBV20-1; j_gene: TRBJ2-6; d_gene: .; abundance: .; CDR3aa: CSARVNSGANVLTF; CDR3nt: TGCAGTGCTAGGGTCAACTCTGGGGCCAACGTCCTGACTTTC
len: 16; v_gene: TRBV7-2; j_gene: TRBJ2-7; d_gene: .; abundance: .; CDR3aa: CASSLISSVGAYEQYF; CDR3nt: TGTGCCAGCAGCTTAATCTCCTCAGTGGGGGCCTACGAGCAGTACTTC
len: 16; v_gene: TRBV6-5; j_gene: TRBJ2-2; d_gene: .; abundance: .; CDR3aa: CASSYDLYGNTGELFF; CDR3nt: TGTGCCAGCAGTTATGATCTCTATGGGAACACCGGGGAGCTGTTTTTT
len: 16; v_gene: TRBV6-5; j_gene: TRBJ2-7; d_gene: TRBD2; abundance: once; CDR3aa: CASSYSGGRFYYEQYF; CDR3nt: TGTGCCAGCAGCTACAGCGGGGGCCGGTTTTACTACGAGCAGTACTTC
len: 14; v_gene: TRBV12-3/TRBV12-4; j_gene: TRBJ1-2; d_gene: .; abundance: .; CDR3aa: CASTPRGQDYGYTF; CDR3nt: TGTGCCAGCACCCCCAGGGGACAAGACTATGGCTACACCTTC
len: 11; v_gene: TRBV11-2; j_gene: TRBJ2-1; d_gene: .; abundance: .; CDR3aa: CASSLQNEQFF; CDR3nt: TGTGCCAGCAGCTTACAGAATGAGCAGTTCTTC
len: 13; v_gene: TRBV6-5; j_gene: TRBJ2-1; d_gene: .; abundance: once; CDR3aa: CASSSPSYNEQFF; CDR3nt: TGTGCCAGCAGTTCGCCCTCCTACAATGAGCAGTTCTTC
len: 16; v_gene: TRBV27; j_gene: TRBJ2-1; d_gene: .; abundance: .; CDR3aa: CASSFSGDASYNEQFF; CDR3nt: TGTGCCAGCAGTTTTTCAGGGGACGCCTCCTACAATGAGCAGTTCTTC
len: 16; v_gene: TRBV7-6; j_gene: TRBJ2-1; d_gene: TRBD2; abundance: .; CDR3aa: CASSSSGAFSYNEQFF; CDR3nt: TGTGCCAGCAGCAGCAGCGGGGCGTTCTCCTACAATGAGCAGTTCTTC
len: 12; v_gene: TRBV5-1; j_gene: TRBJ1-2; d_gene: TRBD1; abundance: .; CDR3aa: CASRDSDYGYTF; CDR3nt: TGCGCCAGTCGGGACAGTGACTATGGCTACACCTTC